This is a list of T cell receptor beta chains from one sample in a study of shared clonotypes between healthy human individuals. TCRdb's table, derived via immunoSEQ multiplex PCR, lists solely in-frame clones and lacks some. This sample yields fewer than 650,000 clones, of which around 78% are seen a single time; approximately 12% belongs to the top ten. Source material: PBMCs. The receptors come from a woman in her forties in good health. Some clones in this sample may be carry-over from other donors' samples. Each CDR3 is given with its conserved first and last residue. The order of the fields is CDR3 length, J gene, V gene, D gene, clone size, CDR3 DNA, CDR3 protein. The D gene is left open where the match is weak. Where a row states a size, it is once, few, many or the class of an expanded clone; other rows omit it.

length: 15; J: TRBJ2-7; V: TRBV5-5; D: NA; size: NA; DNA: TGTGCCAGCAGCTTCACCTTGGACAAATTCTACGAGCAGTACTTC; CDR3: CASSFTLDKFYEQYF
length: 15; J: TRBJ1-5; V: TRBV7-2; D: TRBD1; size: NA; DNA: TGTGCCAGCAGCTTAGGGGGACAGTCAAATCAGCCCCAGCATTTT; CDR3: CASSLGGQSNQPQHF
length: 14; J: TRBJ1-1; V: TRBV28; D: TRBD1; size: NA; DNA: TGTGCCAGCAGCACCCCAGGGGGCGTCGGTGAAGCTTTCTTT; CDR3: CASSTPGGVGEAFF
length: 17; J: TRBJ1-6; V: TRBV7-9; D: NA; size: NA; DNA: TGTGCCAGCAGCGAAAAGGGGAAGGGAGCCTCAAATTCACCCCTCCACTTT; CDR3: CASSEKGKGASNSPLHF
length: 13; J: TRBJ1-2; V: TRBV28; D: NA; size: NA; DNA: TGTGCCAGCTCTTTAGAGGGGGGCGGTGGCTACACCTTC; CDR3: CASSLEGGGGYTF
length: 14; J: TRBJ1-3; V: TRBV30; D: NA; size: NA; DNA: TGTGCCGGGGGTTGGTGGGGGTCTGGAAACACCATATATTTT; CDR3: CAGGWWGSGNTIYF
length: 16; J: TRBJ1-1; V: TRBV6-6; D: NA; size: NA; DNA: TGTGCCAGCAGTTACTACCCGGTCCCCCAGAACACTGAAGCTTTCTTT; CDR3: CASSYYPVPQNTEAFF
length: 11; J: TRBJ2-2; V: TRBV29-1; D: NA; size: NA; DNA: TGCAGCGTTGATTCCGGCCGGGAGCTGTTTTTT; CDR3: CSVDSGRELFF
length: 13; J: TRBJ2-3; V: TRBV6-1; D: NA; size: NA; DNA: TGTGCCAGCAGTGAATCTGGTAAAGATACGCAGTATTTT; CDR3: CASSESGKDTQYF
length: 14; J: TRBJ1-1; V: TRBV10-3; D: TRBD1; size: NA; DNA: TGTGCCATCAGACCCACAGGGGTGCGGACTGAAGCTTTCTTT; CDR3: CAIRPTGVRTEAFF
length: 14; J: TRBJ2-2; V: TRBV5-4; D: NA; size: NA; DNA: TGTGCCCTCAGCAGGGATGTGGGCACCGGGGAGCTGTTTTTT; CDR3: CALSRDVGTGELFF
length: 16; J: TRBJ2-2; V: TRBV5-8; D: NA; size: once; DNA: TGTGCCAGCAGCCGGGGAATCGGACCGAACACCGGGGAGCTGTTTTTT; CDR3: CASSRGIGPNTGELFF
length: 16; J: TRBJ1-6; V: TRBV4-3; D: NA; size: NA; DNA: TGCGCCAGCAGCCAAGCAACGTCCTCCTATAATTCACCCCTCCACTTT; CDR3: CASSQATSSYNSPLHF
length: 14; J: TRBJ2-7; V: TRBV27; D: NA; size: NA; DNA: TGTGCCAGCAGTTTAGGCACAACCCACTACGAGCAGTACTTC; CDR3: CASSLGTTHYEQYF
length: 14; J: TRBJ2-1; V: TRBV30; D: TRBD2; size: once; DNA: TGTGCCTGGAGACAAGCGGGAGGGTTCAATGAGCAGTTCTTC; CDR3: CAWRQAGGFNEQFF
length: 20; J: TRBJ1-2; V: TRBV15; D: TRBD1; size: NA; DNA: TGTGCCACCAGCAGAGATCAAGGGTGGGGACAGCGTCCTTCCCCTTATGGCTACACCTTC; CDR3: CATSRDQGWGQRPSPYGYTF
length: 13; J: TRBJ2-5; V: TRBV7-6; D: NA; size: NA; DNA: TGTGCCAGCAGCTTAGCGGCCTTGGAGACCCAGTACTTC; CDR3: CASSLAALETQYF
length: 12; J: TRBJ1-5; V: TRBV2; D: NA; size: many; DNA: TGTGCCAGCAGTGGGCCGGGTGAAGCCCAGCATTTT; CDR3: CASSGPGEAQHF
length: 16; J: TRBJ2-7; V: TRBV27; D: TRBD1; size: NA; DNA: TGTGCCAGCAGTCCCGGGACAGGGCCGCGGATCTACGAGCAGTACTTC; CDR3: CASSPGTGPRIYEQYF
length: 14; J: TRBJ2-1; V: TRBV29-1; D: TRBD2; size: NA; DNA: TGCAGCGTTGAAGGGGTAGCGGGAGTAAATGAGCAGTTCTTC; CDR3: CSVEGVAGVNEQFF
length: 15; J: TRBJ2-5; V: TRBV18; D: TRBD1; size: NA; DNA: TGTGCCAGCTCACTAGGACAGGGAATTTCGGAGACCCAGTACTTC; CDR3: CASSLGQGISETQYF
length: 13; J: TRBJ1-1; V: TRBV11-3; D: NA; size: once; DNA: TGTGCCAGCAGCTTAGGGGGAAGCGCTGAAGCTTTCTTT; CDR3: CASSLGGSAEAFF
length: 14; J: TRBJ2-2; V: TRBV7-7; D: NA; size: NA; DNA: TGTGCCAGCAGCCCGGGACTGAACACCGGGGAGCTGTTTTTT; CDR3: CASSPGLNTGELFF
length: 15; J: TRBJ1-5; V: TRBV27; D: NA; size: NA; DNA: TGTGCCAGCAGTCGGCGGGGGGCGAGCAATCAGCCCCAGCATTTT; CDR3: CASSRRGASNQPQHF
length: 14; J: TRBJ2-7; V: TRBV18; D: NA; size: few; DNA: TGTGCCAGCTCACCCCGGGACAACTCAGGGGAGCAGTACTTC; CDR3: CASSPRDNSGEQYF
length: 15; J: TRBJ1-3; V: TRBV30; D: NA; size: NA; DNA: TGTGCCTGGAGTCCGGGACCCCCGGCTGGAAACACCATATATTTT; CDR3: CAWSPGPPAGNTIYF
length: 12; J: TRBJ1-1; V: TRBV9; D: NA; size: NA; DNA: TGTGCCAGCAGCGGAAGGGGGACTGAAGCTTTCTTT; CDR3: CASSGRGTEAFF
length: 16; J: TRBJ2-2; V: TRBV7-8; D: NA; size: NA; DNA: TGTGCCAGCAGCCTCTTGGAAGTAGGGAACACCGGGGAGCTGTTTTTT; CDR3: CASSLLEVGNTGELFF
length: 16; J: TRBJ2-2; V: TRBV9; D: NA; size: NA; DNA: TGTGCCAGCAGCGTGACGGGAGAGCCGAACACCGGGGAGCTGTTTTTT; CDR3: CASSVTGEPNTGELFF
length: 11; J: TRBJ2-7; V: TRBV29-1; D: NA; size: NA; DNA: TGCAGCGTCCCAAGGGGCGACGAGCAGTACTTC; CDR3: CSVPRGDEQYF
length: 15; J: TRBJ1-5; V: TRBV30; D: TRBD1; size: NA; DNA: TGTGCCTGGAGTTCACAGGGGTTGGGAAATCAGCCCCAGCATTTT; CDR3: CAWSSQGLGNQPQHF
length: 14; J: TRBJ2-5; V: TRBV28; D: NA; size: NA; DNA: TGTGCCAGCAGGATAGGGAAGAAGTTAGAGACCCAGTACTTC; CDR3: CASRIGKKLETQYF
length: 13; J: TRBJ1-4; V: TRBV7-2; D: NA; size: NA; DNA: TGTGCCAGCAGCTTCGCACGCAGTGAAAAACTGTTTTTT; CDR3: CASSFARSEKLFF
length: 16; J: TRBJ2-1; V: TRBV5-1; D: NA; size: NA; DNA: TGCGCCAGCGGGCCCCCGGCAGCGAGCTCCTACAATGAGCAGTTCTTC; CDR3: CASGPPAASSYNEQFF
length: 15; J: TRBJ2-3; V: TRBV7-8; D: NA; size: once; DNA: TGTGTCAGCAGCTTCCTAGTTGGGGGGACAGATACGCAGTATTTT; CDR3: CVSSFLVGGTDTQYF
length: 14; J: TRBJ2-3; V: TRBV19; D: NA; size: NA; DNA: TGTGCCAGTAGTATTGGTCCGAACACAGATACGCAGTATTTT; CDR3: CASSIGPNTDTQYF
length: 14; J: TRBJ1-3; V: TRBV7-9; D: NA; size: NA; DNA: TGTGCCAGCAGCTTGGTGTCCTCTGGAAACACCATATATTTT; CDR3: CASSLVSSGNTIYF
length: 14; J: TRBJ1-1; V: TRBV6-1; D: TRBD1; size: NA; DNA: TGTGCCAGCAGTGACGCCGGGACAGTCGTTGAAGCTTTCTTT; CDR3: CASSDAGTVVEAFF
length: 14; J: TRBJ2-1; V: TRBV7-6; D: NA; size: NA; DNA: TGTGCCAGCAGCTTACAGGCTAGCAACAATGAGCAGTTCTTC; CDR3: CASSLQASNNEQFF
length: 13; J: TRBJ2-1; V: TRBV7-2; D: NA; size: NA; DNA: TGTGCCAGCAGCTTACTACGGTACAATGAGCAGTTCTTC; CDR3: CASSLLRYNEQFF
length: 14; J: TRBJ1-2; V: TRBV5-1; D: NA; size: NA; DNA: TGCGCCAGCAGCCCTACAACAGGGAACTATGGCTACACCTTC; CDR3: CASSPTTGNYGYTF
length: 14; J: TRBJ2-7; V: TRBV7-8; D: NA; size: NA; DNA: TGTGCCAGCAGCTTAGGGTACGGAGCGGTCGGGCAGTACTTC; CDR3: CASSLGYGAVGQYF
length: 14; J: TRBJ1-2; V: TRBV25-1; D: TRBD1; size: once; DNA: TGTGCCAGCAGTGAGGGACAGGCGATATATGGCTACACCTTC; CDR3: CASSEGQAIYGYTF
length: 13; J: TRBJ1-1; V: TRBV19; D: TRBD1; size: NA; DNA: TGTGCCAGTAGTTTCACAGGGGGCACTGAAGCTTTCTTT; CDR3: CASSFTGGTEAFF
length: 14; J: TRBJ1-4; V: TRBV2; D: NA; size: NA; DNA: TGTGCTACCACAGGCCCGACAACTAATGAAAAACTGTTTTTT; CDR3: CATTGPTTNEKLFF
length: 11; J: TRBJ2-3; V: TRBV20-1; D: NA; size: few; DNA: TGCAGTGCTAGGCGAGGAGATACGCAGTATTTT; CDR3: CSARRGDTQYF
length: 15; J: TRBJ2-2; V: TRBV19; D: NA; size: NA; DNA: TGTGCCAGTACCCATGAGAAACAGGGTATAGGGGAGCTGTTTTTT; CDR3: CASTHEKQGIGELFF